The next 32 T cell receptor beta chains were all read from a single sample in a study of blood T cell repertoires in COVID-19. Clones were read by immunoSEQ multiplex PCR, and TCRdb kept only the in-frame ones, dropping some. Among 100,000 to 150,000 clones listed, roughly 84% were seen once. The sample consisted of peripheral blood. The receptors derive from a woman older than 75 with acute or convalescent COVID-19.

This clone has more than one count but fewer than ten. This rearrangement joins TRBV5-1 to TRBJ2-7; D remains ambiguous. The CDR3 runs 14 residues. The ends were cut back, 0 bases at V and 3 bases at J, with 10 bases in the middle. CDR1 is SGHRS, CDR2 YFSETQ, per germline. The CDR3 loop is CASSLVGRIYEQYF. DNA for the CDR3: TGCGCCAGCAGCTTGGTTGGCAGAATCTACGAGCAGTACTTC.

The chain joins TRBV10-2 to TRBJ1-4, with a possible D match to TRBD1 (5 bases). The CDR3 is 14 residues long. Trimming took off 4 bases at V and 8 bases at J, with 14 bases between the two ends. Per germline, CDR1 WSHSY and CDR2 SAAADI. The CDR3 loop reads CASSGVGGREKLFF. Written as DNA, the CDR3 is TGCGCCAGCAGTGGTGTCGGGGGACGCGAAAAACTGTTTTTT.

CDR3 sequence (DNA): TGCGCCAGCAGCCAAGTACTAGCGAACACCGGGGAGCTGTTTTTT. Its protein is CASSQVLANTGELFF. The rearrangement uses TRBV4-1 and TRBJ2-2; D is possibly TRBD2 (5 bases). Between the trimmed V and J ends, which lost 1 base and 0 bases, there was a span of 6 bases. From germline, CDR1 is MGHRA and CDR2 YSYEKL. This CDR3 region has 15 residues.

CDR3: CASTGVSAGNTIYF. In DNA form, the CDR3 reads TGTGCCAGTACCGGGGTCAGTGCTGGAAACACCATATATTTT. This chain connects TRBV19 to TRBJ1-3; D is undetermined. The CDR3 consists of 14 residues. Trimming removed 7 bases at V and 2 bases at J, with 12 bases between. Germline V gene lookup returns CDR1 LNHDA and CDR2 SQIVND (reference sequence).

This sequence joins TRBV21-1 and TRBJ2-5; the table's D gene call, TRBD2, was not cross checked with the DNA. TRBV21-1 is a documented pseudogene. The CDR3 contains 14 residues. CDR3 residues: CASTSGGAQETQYF. Here the CDR3 DNA reads TGTGCCAGCACTAGCGGGGGGGCCCAAGAGACCCAGTACTTC.

V is TRBV6-6 and J is TRBJ1-1; D is unresolved. Trimming removed 0 bases at V and 5 bases at J, with 7 bases between. CDR1 is MNHNY and CDR2 is SVGAGI in the germline V gene (reference sequence). The CDR3 length is 13 residues. The CDR3 loop reads CASSYSARTEAFF. CDR3 DNA: TGTGCCAGCAGTTACTCCGCGAGGACTGAAGCTTTCTTT.

The V call is TRBV4-3, the J call TRBJ1-1, with D maybe TRBD1 (6 bases). This CDR3 is 15 amino acids long. Germline values: CDR1 LGHNA, CDR2 YSLEER. V lost 0 bases to trimming and J lost 4 bases, with 12 bases between them. DNA of the CDR3: TGCGCCAGCAGCCAAGAGTTCGGCAGGGGCACTGAAGCTTTCTTT. Translated, it gives CASSQEFGRGTEAFF.

The CDR3 DNA reads TGTGCCAGCAGCGAGACAGGGGTCTACAATGAGCAGTTCTTC. Translating gives CASSETGVYNEQFF. The chain has TRBV25-1 and TRBJ2-1; TRBD1 aligns across 8 bases. The germline V gene encodes CDR1 MGHDK and CDR2 SYGVNS. The CDR3 is 14 amino acids. The ends lost 6 bases at V and 3 bases at J; junction bases unmatched: 4.

The gene calls are TRBV19 and TRBJ2-3, with unresolved D. CDR3 length equals 16 residues. V was trimmed by 3 bases and J by 5 bases, leaving 18 bases between them. Per germline, CDR1 LNHDA and CDR2 SQIVND (reference sequence). CDR3 region: CASSIGSRGPGDTQYF. As DNA, the CDR3 is TGTGCCAGTAGTATTGGTAGTCGAGGTCCTGGAGATACGCAGTATTTT.

The chain uses TRBV6-5 and TRBJ2-7, with D tentatively TRBD2 (5 bases). Trimming shortened V by 2 bases and J by 6 bases, and 11 bases separated the two germline ends. The V gene's germline CDR1 is MNHEY and CDR2 SVGAGI. There are 13 residues in the CDR3. The CDR3 is CASSYTRFSEQYF. The CDR3 bases are TGTGCCAGCAGTTACACTAGATTCAGCGAGCAGTACTTC.

The chain joins TRBV2 to TRBJ2-7, with TRBD2 identical over 13 bases. Trimming at V came to 6 bases and at J to 6 bases, leaving 23 bases not matched to a gene. This CDR3 has 20 amino acids. Germline V gene data show CDR1 as SNHLY and CDR2 as FYNNEI. The CDR3 nucleotides read TGTGCCAGCAGAGACCACAGGGACCCGGCGACTAGCGGGAGGAAGTCCGAGCAGTACTTC. As protein: CASRDHRDPATSGRKSEQYF. Together with reference TRBV2 and TRBJ2-7, the CDR3 gives the full variable domain: EPEVTQTPSHQVTQMGQEVILRCVPISNHLYFYWYRQILGQKVEFLVSFYNNEISEKSEIFDDQFSVERPDGSNFTLKIRSTKLEDSAMYFCASRDHRDPATSGRKSEQYFGPGTRLTVT.

The V and J genes are TRBV5-5 and TRBJ2-3, with 11 bases fitting TRBD2. Looked up from germline, CDR1 is SGHKS and CDR2 is YYEKEE (reference sequence). The CDR3 loop spans 17 amino acids. V dropped 3 bases and J dropped 2; count of bases not matched to a gene: 8. The CDR3 region has the DNA TGTGCCAGCAGCTCGCGCCTAGCGGGGGGCCACACAGATACGCAGTATTTT. Its translation is CASSSRLAGGHTDTQYF.

The chain couples TRBV5-1 to TRBJ2-3, with 10 bases fitting TRBD2. J lost 4 bases, V lost 0 bases, and 5 bases had no gene match. The CDR3 spans 16 residues. Germline V lookup: CDR1 SGHRS, CDR2 YFSETQ. In DNA, the CDR3 is TGCGCCAGCAGCTTGGCCGCCCTAGCGGGGGCAGATACGCAGTATTTT. Protein sequence: CASSLAALAGADTQYF. Looking up the rest from reference TRBV5-1 and TRBJ2-3 gives the full variable domain: KAGVTQTPRYLIKTRGQQVTLSCSPISGHRSVSWYQQTPGQGLQFLFEYFSETQRNKGNFPGRFSGRQFSNSRSEMNVSTLELGDSALYLCASSLAALAGADTQYFGPGTRLTVL.

V gene TRBV6-1 combines with J gene TRBJ2-5, with a tentative D call TRBD1 (5 bases). The CDR3 spans 17 residues. Per the germline V gene, CDR1 is MNHNS and CDR2 is SASEGT. The germline V and J ends were trimmed by 4 bases and 2 bases, with 20 bases remaining between them. Here the CDR3 DNA reads TGTGCCAGCAGTGGACGGACCGACAAGGGGATTCAAGAGACCCAGTACTTC. It yields the protein CASSGRTDKGIQETQYF.

The chain has TRBV2 and TRBJ2-3; 7 bases align to TRBD2. The germline CDR1 and CDR2 sequences are SNHLY and FYNNEI. This CDR3 comprises 13 residues. V lost 7 bases and J lost 5; bases outside the gene matches: 6. In DNA, the CDR3 is TGTGCCAGCAAAGGACTAGGTCAAGATACGCAGTATTTT. Translation gives CASKGLGQDTQYF.

The CDR3 sequence is CASSPSHGGELFF. CDR3 bases: TGTGCCAGCAGCCCGAGTCATGGCGGGGAGCTGTTTTTT. V usage is TRBV7-3 and J usage is TRBJ2-2; D not resolved. The CDR3 sequence is 13 residues long. The V end lost 5 bases, the J end lost 7 bases, and 11 bases lay between the germline ends. The germline V gene has CDR1 SGHTA and CDR2 FQGTGA.

This clone has a single count. This sequence joins TRBV4-3 and TRBJ2-1, with 7 bases aligning to TRBD2. CDR3 length: 14 amino acids. Germline V lookup: CDR1 LGHNA, CDR2 YSLEER. The V and J ends lost 1 base and 15 bases, in that order; junction bases with no gene match: 12. The chain's CDR3 is CASSQGGGAGPPFF. In DNA form, the CDR3 reads TGCGCCAGCAGCCAAGGGGGGGGAGCGGGGCCCCCGTTCTTC.

The chain recombines TRBV6-6 with TRBJ1-2, with D possibly TRBD1 on 6 matching bases. The CDR3 contains 15 residues. V was pared by 0 bases and J by 4 bases, with 12 bases between. Per germline, CDR1 MNHNY and CDR2 SVGAGI (reference sequence). CDR3 nucleotide sequence: TGTGCCAGCAGTTACTCGGACAGTGTATTCTATGGCTACACCTTC. This codes for CASSYSDSVFYGYTF.

The rearrangement links TRBV4-3 to TRBJ1-6; 9 bases match TRBD1. CDR3 size: 15 residues. Per the germline V gene, CDR1 is LGHNA and CDR2 is YSLEER. The V segment lost 5 bases and the J segment 5 bases; nucleotides outside the gene matches: 4. In DNA form, the CDR3 reads TGCGCCAGCAGCGTTCGACAGGGGGATAATTCACCCCTCCACTTT. This sequence encodes CASSVRQGDNSPLHF.

The J gene is TRBJ2-1, the V gene TRBV4-3; 7 bases are shared with TRBD2. J was trimmed by 10 bases and V by 0 bases; bases with no gene match: 9. The germline V gene encodes CDR1 LGHNA and CDR2 YSLEER. CDR3 length: 15 amino acids. The CDR3 sequence: CASSQDFVGREEQFF. The CDR3 nucleotides are TGCGCCAGCAGCCAAGATTTTGTAGGGAGGGAGGAGCAGTTCTTC.

The gene calls are TRBV6-2 or TRBV6-3 and TRBJ2-5; 8 bases are shared with TRBD1. The ends lost 4 bases at V and 4 bases at J; junction bases unmatched: 14. CDR1 and CDR2 from the germline V gene are MNHEY and SVGEGT. CDR3 size: 17 residues. The CDR3 region is CASSSTWWAGGGETQYF. CDR3 sequence (DNA): TGTGCCAGCAGTTCGACGTGGTGGGCAGGGGGCGGAGAGACCCAGTACTTC.

V is TRBV7-7 and J is TRBJ2-1; 8 nucleotides line up with TRBD2. J lost 4 bases, V lost 5 bases, and 7 bases had no gene match. The CDR3 length is 15 residues. Germline CDR1 reads SSHAT; CDR2 reads FNYEAQ (reference sequence). The CDR3 is CASSHGLAQYNEQFF. CDR3 bases: TGTGCCAGCAGCCATGGACTAGCACAATACAATGAGCAGTTCTTC.

The rearrangement uses TRBV7-2 and TRBJ2-4, with 7 bases aligning to TRBD1. This CDR3 comprises 16 residues. J gave up 0 bases and V 4 bases, and 6 bases lay outside the gene matches. Germline V gives CDR1 SGHTA, CDR2 FQGNSA. The CDR3 spells CASSSRTGLAKNIQYF. The CDR3 DNA follows: TGTGCCAGCAGCTCAAGGACAGGACTAGCCAAAAACATTCAGTACTTC.

V and J are TRBV28 and TRBJ2-7; tentative D call: TRBD2 (5 bases). Germline-derived CDR1 and CDR2 are MDHEN and SYDVKM. V was shortened by 7 bases and J by 6 bases, with 19 bases between the two germline ends. This CDR3 contains 14 residues. CDR3 region: CASIHSGNAGEQYF. The CDR3 bases are TGTGCCAGCATTCACAGCGGCAACGCGGGCGAGCAGTACTTC. Supplemented by reference TRBV28 and TRBJ2-7, the full variable domain reads DVKVTQSSRYLVKRTGEKVFLECVQDMDHENMFWYRQDPGLGLRLIYFSYDVKMKEKGDIPEGYSVSREKKERFSLILESASTNQTSMYLCASIHSGNAGEQYFGPGTRLTVT.

The chain carries TRBV9 and TRBJ2-2; D is possibly TRBD2 (5 bases). CDR1 and CDR2 from the germline V gene are SGDLS and YYNGEE. The CDR3 loop spans 14 amino acids. The ends were cut back, 2 bases at V and 1 base at J, with 6 bases in the middle. CDR3 sequence reads: CASSVGENTGELFF. The DNA for the CDR3 is TGTGCCAGCAGCGTCGGGGAGAACACCGGGGAGCTGTTTTTT.

The chain combines TRBV6-5 with TRBJ2-7; no clear D gene. The CDR3 length is 14 residues. Looked up from germline, CDR1 is MNHEY and CDR2 is SVGAGI. The V end lost 2 bases, the J end lost 1 base, and 9 bases lay between the germline ends. The CDR3 reads CASSYALESYEQYF. For the CDR3, the DNA is TGTGCCAGCAGTTACGCCCTAGAATCCTACGAGCAGTACTTC.

This chain uses TRBV28 with TRBJ1-2; a weak D match, TRBD1 (5 bases). The germline V and J ends were trimmed by 6 bases and 4 bases, with 12 bases remaining between them. The CDR3 runs 13 residues. The germline V gene encodes CDR1 MDHEN and CDR2 SYDVKM. The CDR3 is CASSSGEVYGYTF. The DNA for the CDR3 is TGTGCCAGCAGCTCGGGGGAGGTCTATGGCTACACCTTC.

The genes are TRBV3-1 (or the pseudogene TRBV3-2) and TRBJ2-1; 8 positions agree with TRBD1. The junction had 10 bases not matched to a gene; V was cut back by 4 bases and J by 2 bases. Germline CDR1 and CDR2: LGHDT and YNNKEL (reference sequence). This CDR3 is 17 amino acids long. The CDR3 loop reads CASSRFSRDRTYNEQFF. CDR3 coding DNA: TGTGCCAGCAGCCGATTTTCCCGGGACAGGACCTACAATGAGCAGTTCTTC.

The chain recombines TRBV6-5 with TRBJ1-3; D is unclear. The germline V gene encodes CDR1 MNHEY and CDR2 SVGAGI. There are 15 residues in the CDR3. V lost 4 bases to trimming and J lost 0 bases, with 10 bases between them. CDR3 in amino acids: CASSSRSLSGNTIYF. The CDR3, as DNA: TGTGCCAGCAGTTCTCGGTCCCTCTCTGGAAACACCATATATTTT.

The chain carries TRBV6-5 and TRBJ1-5, with 12 bases lining up with TRBD1. V lost 6 bases, J lost 8 bases, and 8 bases stayed unmatched. CDR3 length: 15 residues. Germline V gives CDR1 MNHEY, CDR2 SVGAGI. CDR3: CASSFSGTGGEPQHF. CDR3 in DNA: TGTGCCAGCAGCTTTTCCGGGACAGGGGGCGAGCCCCAGCATTTT.

This chain connects TRBV9 to TRBJ2-2; 8 bases are shared with TRBD1. CDR3 length equals 15 residues. Unmatched junction bases numbered 7, after V lost 5 bases and J lost 4 bases. Germline CDR1 is SGDLS and CDR2 is YYNGEE. CDR3 sequence: CASRQGATGTGELFF. For the CDR3, the DNA is TGTGCCAGCAGGCAGGGGGCCACAGGCACCGGGGAGCTGTTTTTT.

J is TRBJ1-2 and V is TRBV6-5; 9 bases fit TRBD1. The J segment lost 3 bases and the V segment lost 8 bases, leaving 10 bases of the junction unmatched. The germline gives CDR1 MNHEY, CDR2 SVGAGI. This CDR3 has 15 residues. This CDR3 is CASHSLGQGHYGYTF. CDR3 bases: TGTGCCAGCCACTCCCTGGGACAGGGCCACTATGGCTACACCTTC.